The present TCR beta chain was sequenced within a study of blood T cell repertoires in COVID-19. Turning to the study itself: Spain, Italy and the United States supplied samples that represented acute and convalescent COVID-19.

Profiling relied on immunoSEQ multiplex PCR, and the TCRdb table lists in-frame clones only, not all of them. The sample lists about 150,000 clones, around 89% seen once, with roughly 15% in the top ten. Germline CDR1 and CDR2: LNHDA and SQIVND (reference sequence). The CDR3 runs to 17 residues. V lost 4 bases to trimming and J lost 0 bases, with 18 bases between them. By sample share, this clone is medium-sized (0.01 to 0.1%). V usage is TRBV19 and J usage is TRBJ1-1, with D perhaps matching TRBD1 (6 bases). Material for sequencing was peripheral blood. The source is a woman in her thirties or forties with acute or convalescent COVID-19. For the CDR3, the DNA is TGTGCCAGTAGTAGGACCACAGGGAACCTGATGAACACTGAAGCTTTCTTT. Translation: CASSRTTGNLMNTEAFF.